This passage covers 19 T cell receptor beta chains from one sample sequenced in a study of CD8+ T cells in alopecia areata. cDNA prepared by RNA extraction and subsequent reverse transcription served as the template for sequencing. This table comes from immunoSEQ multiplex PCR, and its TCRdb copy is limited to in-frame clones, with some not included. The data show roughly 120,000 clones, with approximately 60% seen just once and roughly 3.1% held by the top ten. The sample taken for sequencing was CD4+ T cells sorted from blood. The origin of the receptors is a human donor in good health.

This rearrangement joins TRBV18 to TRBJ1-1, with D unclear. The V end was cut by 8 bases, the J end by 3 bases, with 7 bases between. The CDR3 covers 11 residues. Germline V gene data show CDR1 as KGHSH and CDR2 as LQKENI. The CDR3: CASAEDTEAFF. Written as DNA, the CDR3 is TGTGCCAGCGCCGAGGACACTGAAGCTTTCTTT.

DNA of the CDR3: TGTGCCTGGAGGTTACGAAACACCGGGGAGCTGTTTTTT. It is translated as CAWRLRNTGELFF. The V gene is TRBV30, the J gene TRBJ2-2; the D is unclear. Germline V lookup: CDR1 GTSNPN, CDR2 SVGIG (reference sequence). Trimming shortened V by 3 bases and J by 2 bases, and 7 bases separated the two germline ends. The CDR3 covers 13 residues.

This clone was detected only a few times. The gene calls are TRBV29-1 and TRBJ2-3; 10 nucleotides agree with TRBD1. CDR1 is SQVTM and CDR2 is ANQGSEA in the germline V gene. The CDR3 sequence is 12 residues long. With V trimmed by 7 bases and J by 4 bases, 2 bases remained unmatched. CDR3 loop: CSAGQGPDTQYF. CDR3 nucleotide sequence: TGCAGCGCGGGACAGGGGCCAGATACGCAGTATTTT.

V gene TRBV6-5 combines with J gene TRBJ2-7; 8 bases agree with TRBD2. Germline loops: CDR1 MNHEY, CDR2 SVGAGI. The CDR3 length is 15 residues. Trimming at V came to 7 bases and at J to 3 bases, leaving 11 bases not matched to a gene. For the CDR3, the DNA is TGTGCCAGCACCCCGGGGGGGGCGTTTTACTACGAGCAGTACTTC. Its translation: CASTPGGAFYYEQYF.

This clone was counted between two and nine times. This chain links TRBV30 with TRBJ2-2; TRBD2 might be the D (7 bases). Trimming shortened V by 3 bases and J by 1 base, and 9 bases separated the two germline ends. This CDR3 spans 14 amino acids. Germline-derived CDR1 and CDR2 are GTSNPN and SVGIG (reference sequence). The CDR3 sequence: CAWSGGQNTGELFF. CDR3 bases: TGTGCCTGGAGCGGGGGGCAGAACACCGGGGAGCTGTTTTTT. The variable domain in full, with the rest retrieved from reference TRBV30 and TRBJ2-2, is SQTIHQWPATLVQPVGSPLSLECTVEGTSNPNLYWYRQAAGRGLQLLFYSVGIGQISSEVPQNLSASRPQDRQFILSSKKLLLSDSGFYLCAWSGGQNTGELFFGEGSRLTVL.

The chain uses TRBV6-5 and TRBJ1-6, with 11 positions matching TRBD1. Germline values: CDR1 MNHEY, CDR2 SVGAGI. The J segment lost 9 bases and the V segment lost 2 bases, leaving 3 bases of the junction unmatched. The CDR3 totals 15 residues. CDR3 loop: CASSYGTGGFSPLHF. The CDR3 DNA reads TGTGCCAGCAGTTACGGGACAGGGGGTTTTTCACCCCTCCACTTT.

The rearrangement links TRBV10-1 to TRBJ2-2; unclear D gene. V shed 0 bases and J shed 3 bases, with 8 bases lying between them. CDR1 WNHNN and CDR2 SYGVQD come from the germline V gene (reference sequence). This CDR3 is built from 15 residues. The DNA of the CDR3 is TGCGCCAGCAGTGAGTCTACGACTTACACCGGGGAGCTGTTTTTT. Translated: CASSESTTYTGELFF.

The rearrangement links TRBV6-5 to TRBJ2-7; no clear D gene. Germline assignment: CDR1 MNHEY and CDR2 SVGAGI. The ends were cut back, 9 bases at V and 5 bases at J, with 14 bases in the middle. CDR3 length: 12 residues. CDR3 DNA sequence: TGTGCCAGTAGGGTGAATGTTGACGAGCAGTACTTC. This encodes CASRVNVDEQYF.

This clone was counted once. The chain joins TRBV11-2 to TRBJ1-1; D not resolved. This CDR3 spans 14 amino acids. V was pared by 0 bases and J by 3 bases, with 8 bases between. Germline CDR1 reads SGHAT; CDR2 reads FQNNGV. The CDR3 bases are TGTGCCAGCAGCTTAGATGGACGGTACACTGAAGCTTTCTTT. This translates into CASSLDGRYTEAFF. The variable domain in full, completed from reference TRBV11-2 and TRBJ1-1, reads EAGVAQSPRYKIIEKRQSVAFWCNPISGHATLYWYQQILGQGPKLLIQFQNNGVVDDSQLPKDRFSAERLKGVDSTLKIQPAKLEDSAVYLCASSLDGRYTEAFFGQGTRLTVV.

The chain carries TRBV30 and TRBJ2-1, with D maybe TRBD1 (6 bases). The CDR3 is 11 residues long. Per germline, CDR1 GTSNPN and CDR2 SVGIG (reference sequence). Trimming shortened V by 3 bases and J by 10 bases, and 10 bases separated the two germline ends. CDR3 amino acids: CAWSTDREQFF. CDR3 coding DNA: TGTGCCTGGAGCACAGACAGGGAGCAGTTCTTC. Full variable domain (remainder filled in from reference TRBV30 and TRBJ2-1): SQTIHQWPATLVQPVGSPLSLECTVEGTSNPNLYWYRQAAGRGLQLLFYSVGIGQISSEVPQNLSASRPQDRQFILSSKKLLLSDSGFYLCAWSTDREQFFGPGTRLTVL.

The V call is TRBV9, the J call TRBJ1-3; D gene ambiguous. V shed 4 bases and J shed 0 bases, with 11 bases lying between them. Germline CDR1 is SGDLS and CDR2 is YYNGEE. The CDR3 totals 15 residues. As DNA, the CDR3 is TGTGCCAGCAGCCCAAACGCCTTCTCTGGAAACACCATATATTTT. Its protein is CASSPNAFSGNTIYF.

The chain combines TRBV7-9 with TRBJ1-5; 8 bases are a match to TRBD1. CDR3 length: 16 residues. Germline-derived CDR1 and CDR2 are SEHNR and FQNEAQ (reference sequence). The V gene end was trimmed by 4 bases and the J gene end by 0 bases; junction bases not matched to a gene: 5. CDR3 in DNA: TGTGCCAGCAGCTCCGGACAGGGAGATAGCAATCAGCCCCAGCATTTT. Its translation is CASSSGQGDSNQPQHF.

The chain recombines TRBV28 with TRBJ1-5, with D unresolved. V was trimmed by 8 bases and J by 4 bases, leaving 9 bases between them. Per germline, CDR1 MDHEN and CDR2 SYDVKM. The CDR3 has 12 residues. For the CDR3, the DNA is TGTGCCAGCGGCGGAGGGAATCAGCCCCAGCATTTT. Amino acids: CASGGGNQPQHF.

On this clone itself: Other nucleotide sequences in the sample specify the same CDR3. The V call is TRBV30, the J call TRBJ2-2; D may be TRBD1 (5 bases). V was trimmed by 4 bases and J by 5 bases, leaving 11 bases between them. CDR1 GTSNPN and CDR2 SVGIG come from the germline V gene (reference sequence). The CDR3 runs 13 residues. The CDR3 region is CAWTTGATGELFF. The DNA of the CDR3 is TGTGCCTGGACTACAGGCGCGACCGGGGAGCTGTTTTTT.

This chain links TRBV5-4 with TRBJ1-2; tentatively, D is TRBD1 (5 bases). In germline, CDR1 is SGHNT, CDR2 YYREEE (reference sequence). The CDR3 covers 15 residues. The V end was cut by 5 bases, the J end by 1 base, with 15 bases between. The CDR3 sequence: CASRRGGESNYGYTF. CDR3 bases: TGTGCCAGCAGACGCGGGGGGGAGAGTAACTATGGCTACACCTTC.

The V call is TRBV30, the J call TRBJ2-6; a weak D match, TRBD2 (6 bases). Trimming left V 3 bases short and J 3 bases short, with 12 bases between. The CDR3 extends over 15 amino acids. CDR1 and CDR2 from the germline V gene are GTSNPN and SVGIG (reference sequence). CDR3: CAWSGGLIGANVLTF. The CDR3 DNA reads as TGTGCCTGGAGCGGGGGACTGATTGGGGCCAACGTCCTGACTTTC.

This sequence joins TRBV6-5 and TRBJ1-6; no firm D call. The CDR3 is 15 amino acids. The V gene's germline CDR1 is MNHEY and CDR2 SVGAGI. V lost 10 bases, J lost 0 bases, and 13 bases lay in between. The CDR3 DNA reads TGTGCCATAGGACCCCTCAGCTCCTATAATTCACCCCTCCACTTT. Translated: CAIGPLSSYNSPLHF.

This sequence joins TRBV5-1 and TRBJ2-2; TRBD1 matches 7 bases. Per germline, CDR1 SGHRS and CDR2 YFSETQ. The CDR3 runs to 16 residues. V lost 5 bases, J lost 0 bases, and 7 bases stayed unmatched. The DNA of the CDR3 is TGCGCCAGCAGGTCGGACAGGATCTCGAACACCGGGGAGCTGTTTTTT. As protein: CASRSDRISNTGELFF.

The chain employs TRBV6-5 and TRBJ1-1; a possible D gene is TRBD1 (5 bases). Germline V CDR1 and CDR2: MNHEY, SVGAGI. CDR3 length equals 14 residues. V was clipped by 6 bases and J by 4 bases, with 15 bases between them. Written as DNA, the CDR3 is TGTGCCAGCAGCCCTCGGGGGAAGGGCACTGAAGCTTTCTTT. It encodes CASSPRGKGTEAFF.